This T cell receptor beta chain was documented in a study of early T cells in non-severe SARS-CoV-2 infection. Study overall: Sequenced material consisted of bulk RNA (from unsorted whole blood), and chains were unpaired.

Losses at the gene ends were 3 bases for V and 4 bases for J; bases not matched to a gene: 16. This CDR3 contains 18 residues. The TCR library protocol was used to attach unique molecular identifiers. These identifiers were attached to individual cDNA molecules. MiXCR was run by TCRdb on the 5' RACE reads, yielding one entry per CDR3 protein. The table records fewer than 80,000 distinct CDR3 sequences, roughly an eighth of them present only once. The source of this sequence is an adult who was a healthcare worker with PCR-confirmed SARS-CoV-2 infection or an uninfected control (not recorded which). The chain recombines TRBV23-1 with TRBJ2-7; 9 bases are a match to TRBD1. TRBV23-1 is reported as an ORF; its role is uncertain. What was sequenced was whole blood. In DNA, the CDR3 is TGCGCCAGCAGTCAGCCAAACTCGACAGGGGGGAGTTTTTACGAGCAGTACTTC. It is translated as CASSQPNSTGGSFYEQYF.